The 30 T cell receptor beta chains reported below all come from one sample, sequenced in a study of OX40 agonist ivuxolimab in advanced cancers. Only in-frame clones appear in the TCRdb table, and some are missing; sequencing was by immunoSEQ multiplex PCR. The sample has about 64,000 clones, about 85% seen once. Material: CD4+ or CD8+ T cells sorted from blood, obtained in a trial of the OX40 agonist ivuxolimab. Every receptor here comes from an adult with an advanced solid tumor such as melanoma, head and neck, liver or kidney cancer.

The chain has TRBV7-9 and TRBJ2-3; D is unclear. Germline V gene lookup returns CDR1 SEHNR and CDR2 FQNEAQ (reference sequence). The CDR3 extends over 16 amino acids. The V gene lost 3 bases and the J gene lost 0 bases, with 13 bases spanning the gap. The CDR3 is CASSFFRRTSTDTQYF. The CDR3 bases are TGTGCCAGCAGCTTCTTTCGTAGAACTAGCACAGATACGCAGTATTTT.

This clone was counted a few times. The chain recombines TRBV30 with TRBJ1-2, with D possibly being TRBD1 (5 bases). This CDR3 is built from 11 residues. Germline loops: CDR1 GTSNPN, CDR2 SVGIG (reference sequence). V shed 3 bases and J shed 5 bases, with 7 bases lying between them. The CDR3 sequence: CAWRGRYGYTF. The DNA for the CDR3 is TGTGCCTGGAGGGGACGGTATGGCTACACCTTC.

The chain combines TRBV5-4 with TRBJ2-3; D tentatively fits TRBD1 or TRBD2 (5 bases each). CDR3 length equals 14 residues. CDR1 and CDR2 from the germline V gene are SGHNT and YYREEE (reference sequence). V was clipped by 0 bases and J by 10 bases, with 15 bases between them. As DNA, the CDR3 is TGTGCCAGCAGCTTGGCGGCAGGGAGTATGGCGCAGTATTTT. Its translation: CASSLAAGSMAQYF.

The chain carries TRBV19 and TRBJ2-2, with 8 bases that match TRBD2. Germline assignment: CDR1 LNHDA and CDR2 SQIVND (reference sequence). J lost 0 bases, V lost 3 bases, and 6 bases had no gene match. CDR3 length: 17 amino acids. The CDR3 DNA is TGTGCCAGTAGTATCGGGATTAGCGGGGCGAACACCGGGGAGCTGTTTTTT. Amino acids: CASSIGISGANTGELFF.

The chain is built from TRBV15 and TRBJ2-1; 8 positions match TRBD2. V lost 0 bases to trimming and J lost 2 bases; unmatched junction nucleotides: 6. The CDR3 runs 17 residues. Per germline, CDR1 LNHNV and CDR2 YYDKDF (reference sequence). For the CDR3, the DNA is TGTGCCACCAGCAGAGAGGTGGCCGGGAGGGCCTACAATGAGCAGTTCTTC. Translating gives CATSREVAGRAYNEQFF.

The chain joins TRBV2 to TRBJ1-5; D is unclear. This CDR3 spans 14 amino acids. V lost 3 bases and J 5 bases, leaving 11 bases between the germline ends. CDR1 SNHLY and CDR2 FYNNEI come from the germline V gene. CDR3 protein: CASSDRGVDQPQHF. The CDR3 bases are TGTGCCAGCAGTGATCGTGGGGTGGATCAGCCCCAGCATTTT.

The rearrangement joins TRBV2 to TRBJ2-5, with 9 nucleotides matching TRBD2. Germline V lookup: CDR1 SNHLY, CDR2 FYNNEI. The CDR3 extends over 14 amino acids. The trim removed 11 bases at V and 0 bases at J, leaving 7 bases unmatched. Here the CDR3 reads CASHLAGHQETQYF. The DNA of the CDR3 is TGTGCCTCACACCTAGCGGGACACCAAGAGACCCAGTACTTC.

The V and J genes are TRBV6-1 and TRBJ2-2; the match to TRBD1 covers 7 bases. Germline CDR1 reads MNHNS; CDR2 reads SASEGT. The length of the CDR3 is 15 residues. The CDR3 sequence: CGVELRGLSTGELFF. The CDR3 DNA is TGTGGAGTCGAGTTAAGGGGGCTAAGCACCGGGGAGCTGTTTTTT.

This clone was picked up a small number of times. The rearrangement uses TRBV7-9 and TRBJ2-7; tentatively, D is TRBD2 (5 bases). Germline V gene data show CDR1 as SEHNR and CDR2 as FQNEAQ (reference sequence). The V gene lost 1 base and the J gene lost 5 bases, with 12 bases spanning the gap. The length of the CDR3 is 14 residues. DNA of the CDR3: TGTGCCAGCAGCTTAGGTCCTAGCAGGAACGAGCAGTACTTC. Its protein product is CASSLGPSRNEQYF.

The chain combines TRBV27 with TRBJ2-7; D not certain. The CDR3 contains 13 residues. Deletions cut 6 bases from V and 4 bases from J, with 13 bases between. Looked up from germline, CDR1 is MNHEY and CDR2 is SMNVEV (reference sequence). The CDR3 DNA sequence: TGTGCCAGCAGCCGAGTCCCAACGTACGAGCAGTACTTC. This sequence encodes CASSRVPTYEQYF.

CDR3 sequence: CASSPGTGAGYEQFF. DNA for the CDR3: TGTGCCAGCAGCCCCGGGACAGGGGCAGGCTATGAGCAGTTCTTC. The gene calls are TRBV5-4 and TRBJ2-1; 10 bases are a match to TRBD1. The germline gives CDR1 SGHNT, CDR2 YYREEE (reference sequence). This CDR3 contains 15 residues. Unmatched junction bases numbered 9, after V lost 4 bases and J lost 8 bases.

The chain employs TRBV6-6 and TRBJ1-2; maybe TRBD1 (6 bases). Germline lookup yields CDR1 MNHNY and CDR2 SVGAGI (reference sequence). V was pared by 0 bases and J by 3 bases, with 8 bases between. The CDR3 has 14 residues. This chain's CDR3 is CASSYSTGYYGYTF. CDR3 in DNA: TGTGCCAGCAGTTACTCTACAGGGTACTATGGCTACACCTTC.

J is TRBJ1-5 and V is TRBV2; D is unclear. Germline V CDR1 and CDR2: SNHLY, FYNNEI. With 4 bases removed from V and 7 bases from J, the gap between germline ends came to 11 bases. This CDR3 has 13 residues. CDR3 bases: TGTGCCAGCAGTGGGGAGCTAGGACAGCCCCAGCATTTT. It translates to CASSGELGQPQHF.

The rearrangement links TRBV15 to TRBJ1-5, with 7 bases that match TRBD1. The CDR3 spans 15 residues. Germline CDR1 and CDR2: LNHNV and YYDKDF (reference sequence). Losses at the gene ends were 1 base for V and 4 bases for J; bases not matched to a gene: 4. Here the CDR3 reads CATSRVTGPNQPQHF. CDR3 coding DNA: TGTGCCACCAGCAGAGTGACAGGGCCGAATCAGCCCCAGCATTTT.

This sequence joins TRBV6-1 and TRBJ1-1, with D possibly TRBD1 on 6 matching bases. The V end lost 9 bases, the J end lost 7 bases, and 21 bases lay between the germline ends. This CDR3 has 14 residues. Germline V gene sequence: CDR1 MNHNS, CDR2 SASEGT. CDR3 bases: TGTGCCAGTGAAAATACAGGGTCGGGAGGTGAAGCTTTCTTT. It translates to CASENTGSGGEAFF.

The genes are TRBV14 and TRBJ2-7, with 10 bases fitting TRBD2. Losses at the gene ends were 6 bases for V and 3 bases for J; bases not matched to a gene: 11. Germline assignment: CDR1 SGHDN and CDR2 FVKESK. This CDR3 contains 16 residues. The CDR3 DNA sequence: TGTGCCAGCAGTATCGGAGCGGGAGGGAGTATCTACGAGCAGTACTTC. It encodes CASSIGAGGSIYEQYF.

The V and J genes are TRBV7-2 and TRBJ2-2; D is undetermined. With 5 bases removed from V and 1 base from J, the gap between germline ends came to 14 bases. Germline V gives CDR1 SGHTA, CDR2 FQGNSA. CDR3 length: 16 residues. The CDR3 DNA is TGTGCCAGCAGCAAACAGCCCGGGCTGAACACCGGGGAGCTGTTTTTT. It encodes CASSKQPGLNTGELFF.

The chain is built from TRBV2 and TRBJ1-4, with TRBD1 matching over 10 bases. V was clipped by 7 bases and J by 10 bases; unmatched bases: 9. CDR3 length: 14 amino acids. CDR1 and CDR2 (germline): SNHLY, FYNNEI. Here the CDR3 reads CASKERGQGLKLFF. The CDR3 DNA follows: TGTGCCAGCAAGGAACGGGGACAGGGGTTAAAACTGTTTTTT.

The V gene is TRBV10-3, the J gene TRBJ2-5; 9 bases map to TRBD1. This CDR3 has 18 amino acids. Germline V lookup: CDR1 ENHRY, CDR2 SYGVKD. The V segment lost 0 bases and the J segment 0 bases; nucleotides outside the gene matches: 8. CDR3 coding DNA: TGTGCCATCAGTGAGTCAATCACGACAGGGGGGTACCAAGAGACCCAGTACTTC. Translated: CAISESITTGGYQETQYF.

CDR3 nucleotide sequence: TGTGCCACCAGCAGAGTACGGGGTGGGTGGGCAGATACGCAGTATTTT. Residues: CATSRVRGGWADTQYF. The chain links TRBV15 to TRBJ2-3, with TRBD2 as a possible D gene (5 bases). V was cut by 1 base and J by 4 bases, with 15 bases left in between. The CDR3 spans 16 residues. Germline V gene lookup returns CDR1 LNHNV and CDR2 YYDKDF (reference sequence).

The CDR3 sequence: CASSLTDIYEQYF. In DNA form, the CDR3 reads TGTGCCAGCAGCTTGACAGATATCTACGAGCAGTACTTC. The V gene is TRBV5-5, the J gene TRBJ2-7, with D unresolved. Germline values: CDR1 SGHKS, CDR2 YYEKEE (reference sequence). The V end lost 1 base, the J end lost 3 bases, and 8 bases lay between the germline ends. The CDR3 has 13 residues.

The chain is built from TRBV7-8 and TRBJ2-7, with 8 positions matching TRBD1. CDR3 size: 16 residues. The trim removed 2 bases at V and 3 bases at J, leaving 9 bases unmatched. CDR1 and CDR2 from the germline V gene are SGHVS and FQNEAQ. The CDR3 nucleotides read TGTGCCAGCAGCTTACACCGGCGGGGACAGGACTACGAGCAGTACTTC. This gives the protein CASSLHRRGQDYEQYF. The full variable domain, its missing parts supplied by reference TRBV7-8 and TRBJ2-7, is GAGVSQSPRYKVAKRGQDVALRCDPISGHVSLFWYQQALGQGPEFLTYFQNEAQLDKSGLPSDRFFAERPEGSVSTLKIQRTQQEDSAVYLCASSLHRRGQDYEQYFGPGTRLTVT.

The V and J genes are TRBV4-1 and TRBJ1-4; 7 nucleotides align to TRBD1. This CDR3 region has 15 residues. Germline trimming cut 4 bases from V and 2 bases from J; bases unmatched to any gene: 4. Germline V gene lookup returns CDR1 MGHRA and CDR2 YSYEKL. The CDR3 DNA is TGCGCCAGCAGCCCGACAGGGAGGACTAATGAAAAACTGTTTTTT. Protein sequence: CASSPTGRTNEKLFF.

The chain combines TRBV20-1 with TRBJ2-7; D may correspond to TRBD1 or TRBD2 (5 bases each). The CDR3 runs 11 residues. V was trimmed by 5 bases and J by 7 bases, leaving 12 bases between them. Germline CDR1 is DFQATT and CDR2 is SNEGSKA (reference sequence). The CDR3 nucleotides read TGCAGTGCTGGGGAAGAGGGGGAGCAGTACTTC. Protein product: CSAGEEGEQYF.

The V gene is TRBV18, the J gene TRBJ2-5; no definite D call. Germline CDR1 KGHSH, CDR2 LQKENI. The CDR3 extends over 14 amino acids. The V end was cut by 2 bases, the J end by 0 bases, with 7 bases between. The DNA of the CDR3 is TGTGCCAGCTCACCAGGGATCGACCAAGAGACCCAGTACTTC. Translating gives CASSPGIDQETQYF. The entire variable domain, with the rest obtained from reference TRBV18 and TRBJ2-5, is as follows: NAGVMQNPRHLVRRRGQEARLRCSPMKGHSHVYWYRQLPEEGLKFMVYLQKENIIDESGMPKERFSAEFPKEGPSILRIQQVVRGDSAAYFCASSPGIDQETQYFGPGTRLLVL.

The chain joins TRBV19 to TRBJ2-1; TRBD2 agrees at 7 bases. Germline V gene data show CDR1 as LNHDA and CDR2 as SQIVND (reference sequence). Unmatched junction bases numbered 7, after V lost 5 bases and J lost 0 bases. The CDR3 contains 16 residues. The CDR3 bases are TGTGCCAGTAGTCGGTCACTAGCGCACTCCTACAATGAGCAGTTCTTC. Its translation is CASSRSLAHSYNEQFF. The full variable domain, with the rest looked up from reference TRBV19 and TRBJ2-1, is DGGITQSPKYLFRKEGQNVTLSCEQNLNHDAMYWYRQDPGQGLRLIYYSQIVNDFQKGDIAEGYSVSREKKESFPLTVTSAQKNPTAFYLCASSRSLAHSYNEQFFGPGTRLTVL.

This clone occurred a few times. The CDR3 protein is CASSHAGAGNQPQHF. The DNA of the CDR3 is TGTGCCAGTAGTCACGCAGGGGCTGGCAATCAGCCCCAGCATTTT. This chain uses TRBV27 with TRBJ1-5; the D gene is possibly TRBD1 (6 bases). Germline lookup yields CDR1 MNHEY and CDR2 SMNVEV (reference sequence). CDR3 length equals 15 residues. V lost 9 bases to trimming and J lost 2 bases, with 17 bases between them.

The chain uses TRBV27 and TRBJ2-2, with 10 bases aligning to TRBD1. CDR1 and CDR2 (germline): MNHEY, SMNVEV (reference sequence). Losses at the gene ends were 6 bases for V and 8 bases for J; bases not matched to a gene: 3. CDR3 length equals 13 residues. This CDR3 is CASRRQGAGELFF. CDR3 sequence (DNA): TGTGCCAGCAGGAGACAGGGGGCGGGGGAGCTGTTTTTT.

This clone showed up just once. The rearrangement uses TRBV5-1 and TRBJ2-3, with D possibly matching TRBD2 (5 bases). CDR1 and CDR2 (germline): SGHRS, YFSETQ. The CDR3 contains 13 residues. V was shortened by 3 bases and J by 2 bases, with 7 bases between the two germline ends. Here the CDR3 DNA reads TGCGCCAGCAGCTCCCGGGACACAGATACGCAGTATTTT. It translates to CASSSRDTDTQYF.

The V call is TRBV27, the J call TRBJ2-1, with 12 bases matching TRBD2. The trim removed 4 bases at V and 4 bases at J, leaving 2 bases unmatched. CDR1 is MNHEY, CDR2 SMNVEV, per germline (reference sequence). The CDR3 has 15 amino acids. The chain's CDR3 is CASSSSGGVYNEQFF. Written as DNA, the CDR3 is TGTGCCAGCAGTTCTAGCGGGGGGGTTTACAATGAGCAGTTCTTC.